This section outlines one T cell receptor (beta chain) sequence together with its context. PCR was performed using 60 Vbeta and 13 Jbeta primers. This table comes from immunoSEQ multiplex PCR, and its TCRdb copy is limited to in-frame clones, with some not included. The top ten clones hold around 10% of a sample with fewer than 150,000 clones, 65% to 75% of them seen once. The donors (healthy individuals) were bone marrow donors. The V gene's germline CDR1 is SGHNT and CDR2 YYREEE (reference sequence). V was clipped by 0 bases and J by 7 bases; unmatched bases: 5. The CDR3 length is 14 residues. The data stem from a study of cytomegalovirus exposure and HLA in healthy donors.

This receptor was obtained from a woman aged 50 to 65 in good health and CMV-seropositive. This chain links TRBV5-4 with TRBJ1-2; 8 bases fit TRBD1. Sequencing input: PBMCs. CDR3: CASSLVQGAAGYTF. As DNA, the CDR3 is TGTGCCAGCAGCTTGGTCCAGGGGGCGGCTGGCTACACCTTC.